The sequence of this T cell receptor (beta chain) was determined in a study of CD8 T cells in Susac syndrome. An amount of RNA that ranged from roughly 0.5 to 1 ug was reverse transcribed with random hexamers. MiXCR, applied by TCRdb to the immunoSEQ multiplex PCR reads, yields one record per CDR3 protein. The table lists some 150,000 distinct CDR3 sequences, 94% of them singletons. Sample: CD8+ T cells from PBMCs. The TCR originated in a human donor in good health.

The CDR3 reads CASSQDTNSEYYGYTF. The DNA for the CDR3 is TGCGCCAGCAGCCAAGATACGAACAGCGAATACTATGGCTACACCTTC. V and J are TRBV4-1 and TRBJ1-2, with D hard to call. V was trimmed by 0 bases and J by 3 bases, leaving 14 bases between them. The CDR3 extends over 16 amino acids. CDR1 is MGHRA and CDR2 is YSYEKL in the germline V gene.